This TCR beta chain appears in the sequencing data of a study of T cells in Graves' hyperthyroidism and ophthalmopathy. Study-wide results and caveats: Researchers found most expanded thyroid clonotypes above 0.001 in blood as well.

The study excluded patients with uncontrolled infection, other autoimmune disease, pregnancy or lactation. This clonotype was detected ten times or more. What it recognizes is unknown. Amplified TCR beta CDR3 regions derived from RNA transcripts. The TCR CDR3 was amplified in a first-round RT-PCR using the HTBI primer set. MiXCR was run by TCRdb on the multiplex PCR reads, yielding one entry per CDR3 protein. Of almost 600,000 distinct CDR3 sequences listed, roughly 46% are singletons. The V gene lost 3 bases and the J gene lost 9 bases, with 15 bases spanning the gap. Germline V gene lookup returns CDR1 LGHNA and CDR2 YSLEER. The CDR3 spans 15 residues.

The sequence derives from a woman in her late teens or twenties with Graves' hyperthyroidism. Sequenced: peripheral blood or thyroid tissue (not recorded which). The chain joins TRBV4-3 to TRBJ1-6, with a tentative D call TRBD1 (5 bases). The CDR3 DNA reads TGCGCCAGCAGCCAGTCGCTGGGGCTACGTTCACCCCTCCACTTT. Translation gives CASSQSLGLRSPLHF.